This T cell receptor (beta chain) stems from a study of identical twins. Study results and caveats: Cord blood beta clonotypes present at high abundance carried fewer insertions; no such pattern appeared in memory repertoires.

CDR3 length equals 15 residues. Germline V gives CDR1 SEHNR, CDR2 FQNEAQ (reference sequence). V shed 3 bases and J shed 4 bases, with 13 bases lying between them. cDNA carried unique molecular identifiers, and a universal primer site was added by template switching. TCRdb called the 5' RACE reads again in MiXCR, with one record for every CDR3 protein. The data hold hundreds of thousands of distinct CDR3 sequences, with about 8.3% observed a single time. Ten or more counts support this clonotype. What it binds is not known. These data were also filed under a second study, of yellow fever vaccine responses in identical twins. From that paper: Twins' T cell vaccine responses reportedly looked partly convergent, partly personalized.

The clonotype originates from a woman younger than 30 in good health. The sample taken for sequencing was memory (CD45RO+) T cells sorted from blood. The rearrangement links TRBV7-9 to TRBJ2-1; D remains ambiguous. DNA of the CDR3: TGTGCCAGCAGCTTTGCCTCCTGGGTTTACAATGAGCAGTTCTTC. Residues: CASSFASWVYNEQFF.